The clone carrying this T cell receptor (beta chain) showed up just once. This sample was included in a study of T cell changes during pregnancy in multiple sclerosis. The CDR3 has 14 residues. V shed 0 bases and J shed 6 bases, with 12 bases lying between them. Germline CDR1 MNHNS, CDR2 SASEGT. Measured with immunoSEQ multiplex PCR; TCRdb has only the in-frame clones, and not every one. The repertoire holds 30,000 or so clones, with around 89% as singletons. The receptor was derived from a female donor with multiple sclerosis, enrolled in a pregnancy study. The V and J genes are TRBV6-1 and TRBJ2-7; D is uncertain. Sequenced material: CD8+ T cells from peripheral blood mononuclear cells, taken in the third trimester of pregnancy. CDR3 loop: CASSEAGVYGEQYF. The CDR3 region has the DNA TGTGCCAGCAGTGAAGCGGGCGTATATGGCGAGCAGTACTTC.